This T cell receptor (beta chain) was identified in a study of cytomegalovirus exposure and HLA in healthy donors. The study, taken as a whole, reports: CMV serostatus alone was available as immune exposure information.

This clone showed up just once. The antigen is undetermined. With 60 Vbeta and 13 Jbeta primers, the PCR was carried out. Profiled with immunoSEQ multiplex PCR; TCRdb holds only in-frame clones, not every one. Among fewer than 150,000 clones, about 77% were seen once, and the ten largest hold approximately 1.2%. Germline lookup yields CDR1 LNHDA and CDR2 SQIVND (reference sequence). The CDR3 loop spans 16 amino acids. With V trimmed by 7 bases and J by 4 bases, 9 bases remained unmatched. The clonotype comes from a man in his fifties in good health and CMV-seronegative. Source material: PBMCs. The chain carries TRBV19 and TRBJ2-1, with TRBD2 matching 11 bases. The CDR3 reads CASTPSGTSGYNEQFF. Here the CDR3 DNA reads TGTGCCAGTACCCCTTCCGGGACTAGCGGATACAATGAGCAGTTCTTC.